These T cell receptor beta chains were read from a single sample in a study of identical twins. TCRdb independently ran MiXCR on the 5' RACE reads; one entry per CDR3 protein. The sample yields 650,000 to 750,000 distinct CDR3 sequences, 20% to 25% seen once. These sequences were also reported in another study, on T cells expressing NK-cell markers.

The sequencing sample was made of PBMCs. The receptors originated from a woman aged 18-29 years in good health. Each CDR3 is given with its conserved first and last residue. A D gene is named only where the DNA matches it firmly. The size of a clone is reported for some rows only, either as once, few or many, or as a class for expanded clones.

d_gene,v_gene,abundance,j_gene,len,CDR3nt,CDR3aa
NA,TRBV27,NA,TRBJ2-1,12,TGTGCCAGCAGTTCGACAGTTATTGAGCAGTTCTTC,CASSSTVIEQFF
TRBD1,TRBV5-4,NA,TRBJ2-2,17,TGTGCCATGAGCCCTGGCCCGGGACAGGGCTACACCGGGGAGCTGTTTTTT,CAMSPGPGQGYTGELFF
NA,TRBV6-6,NA,TRBJ1-1,13,TGTGCCAGCAGTTACGAGGCCGCCACTGAAGCTTTCTTT,CASSYEAATEAFF
NA,TRBV20-1,NA,TRBJ1-1,13,TGCAGTGCTAACAGCCAAAAGAACACTGAAGCTTTCTTT,CSANSQKNTEAFF
TRBD1,TRBV9,many,TRBJ2-1,15,TGTGCCAGCAGCGCGGTAGGGGACAGGGTAAATGAGCAGTTCTTC,CASSAVGDRVNEQFF
NA,TRBV20-1,few,TRBJ2-5,14,TGCAGTGCTCGGGGGACTCGTCCCCAAGAGACCCAGTACTTC,CSARGTRPQETQYF
NA,TRBV12-3/TRBV12-4,few,TRBJ2-3,15,TGTGCCAGCAGCTACAGGGCTGGGAGCACAGATACGCAGTATTTT,CASSYRAGSTDTQYF
TRBD2,TRBV20-1,NA,TRBJ2-5,14,TGCAGTGCTCGGACTAGCGGGAGTCTAGAGACCCAGTACTTC,CSARTSGSLETQYF
NA,TRBV18,many,TRBJ1-1,17,TGTGCCAGCTCACCTCTTTCCCGAGGTTCCGGGAACACTGAAGCTTTCTTT,CASSPLSRGSGNTEAFF
NA,TRBV12-3/TRBV12-4,once,TRBJ2-2,15,TGTGCCAGCAGTACTTGGACACGGAACACCGGGGAGCTGTTTTTT,CASSTWTRNTGELFF
NA,TRBV20-1,NA,TRBJ2-5,13,TGCAGTGCTAGAGGTCGGCAGATAGAGACCCAGTACTTC,CSARGRQIETQYF
NA,TRBV15,NA,TRBJ2-5,13,TGTGCCACCGGCCAGAGGGCGGGGGAGACCCAGTACTTC,CATGQRAGETQYF
NA,TRBV6-6,many,TRBJ1-2,11,TGTGCCAGCACCGATAACTATGGCTACACCTTC,CASTDNYGYTF
NA,TRBV12-3/TRBV12-4,NA,TRBJ2-1,15,TGTGCCAGCAGCCCCTCCGACAGCCTTTTGGATGAGCAGTTCTTC,CASSPSDSLLDEQFF
NA,TRBV7-9,NA,TRBJ2-7,13,TGTGCCAGCAGCTTATCGTCCCAGGCCAGTTGGTACTTC,CASSLSSQASWYF
NA,TRBV7-2,few,TRBJ1-3,14,TGTGCCAGCAGCCGTCAGGGTATTGGGGAAACCATATATTTT,CASSRQGIGETIYF
NA,TRBV6-5,NA,TRBJ2-1,14,TGTGCCAGCAGTTACCAGACAGGTTTCAATGAGCAGTTCTTC,CASSYQTGFNEQFF
TRBD2,TRBV6-2/TRBV6-3,NA,TRBJ2-4,14,TGTGCCAGCAGTTGGGGACTAGCGGGGGCCATTCAGTACTTC,CASSWGLAGAIQYF
TRBD1,TRBV5-1,many,TRBJ2-5,16,TGCGCCAGCAGCTTGGCCGAACAGGGGGCTTGGGGGACCCAGTACTTC,CASSLAEQGAWGTQYF
TRBD2,TRBV5-1,NA,TRBJ2-1,16,TGCGCCAGCAGCTTAAGGCCTAGCGGGAGGGGGAATGAGCAGTTCTTC,CASSLRPSGRGNEQFF
NA,TRBV12-3/TRBV12-4,few,TRBJ2-7,13,TGTGCCAGCAGTTTAGAGTATTCCTACGAGCAGTACTTC,CASSLEYSYEQYF
TRBD2,TRBV10-1,NA,TRBJ2-1,13,TGCGCCAGCTCGGGACTAGGTTCCGATGAGCAGTTCTTC,CASSGLGSDEQFF
TRBD1,TRBV29-1,NA,TRBJ1-1,15,TGCAGCGCTGTGGGACAGGGTAAGGATAACACTGAAGCTTTCTTT,CSAVGQGKDNTEAFF
NA,TRBV29-1,NA,TRBJ1-1,11,TGCAGCGTTCGACAGGACGGTGAAGCTTTCTTT,CSVRQDGEAFF
TRBD2,TRBV10-3,NA,TRBJ2-1,15,TGTGCCATCAGTGAGGAACTAGCGGGGAACAATGAGCAGTTCTTC,CAISEELAGNNEQFF
NA,TRBV20-1,NA,TRBJ2-7,12,TGCAGTGTAGGGCGGGGCGTTGCGGAGCAGTACTTC,CSVGRGVAEQYF
TRBD1,TRBV6-1,few,TRBJ2-2,15,TGTGCCAGCAGTGCTTGGACAGGGATGACCGGGGAGCTGTTTTTT,CASSAWTGMTGELFF
TRBD2,TRBV10-3,NA,TRBJ2-3,16,TGTGCCATCAGTGTGGCTAGCGGGAGTCATACAGATACGCAGTATTTT,CAISVASGSHTDTQYF
TRBD1,TRBV11-1,NA,TRBJ2-5,18,TGTGCCAGCAGCCTCCGCCCCGGACAGGCGAGGTACCAAGAGACCCAGTACTTC,CASSLRPGQARYQETQYF
TRBD2,TRBV6-2/TRBV6-3,NA,TRBJ2-1,18,TGTGCCAGCAGTTCCCCGTGGGGACTAGCGGGAGGTTACAATGAGCAGTTCTTC,CASSSPWGLAGGYNEQFF
NA,TRBV5-1,few,TRBJ2-2,15,TGCGCCAGCAGCTTGCAAGGCGTTGAAACCGGGGAGCTGTTTTTT,CASSLQGVETGELFF
TRBD2,TRBV6-5,NA,TRBJ2-1,18,TGTGCCAGCAGTTACCGACCCTCGGCGGGGGGGCGCTACAATGAGCAGTTCTTC,CASSYRPSAGGRYNEQFF
NA,TRBV5-1,few,TRBJ2-7,13,TGCGCCAGCAGCTTCCCGGGGACCGGCGAGCAGTACTTC,CASSFPGTGEQYF
TRBD1,TRBV5-1,NA,TRBJ2-7,16,TGCGCCAGCACCCCGAGCTCCGGGACAGCACCCTACGAGCAGTACTTC,CASTPSSGTAPYEQYF
NA,TRBV7-2,few,TRBJ1-1,16,TGTGCCAGCAGCTCCCGGGGGCAGAACATGAACACTGAAGCTTTCTTT,CASSSRGQNMNTEAFF
TRBD2,TRBV7-2,few,TRBJ2-7,15,TGTGCCAGCGGGTGGGGGGGGACTAGTATGTACGAGCAGTACTTC,CASGWGGTSMYEQYF
NA,TRBV27,NA,TRBJ1-1,14,TGTGCCAGCAGTTTAACTCTCCCGAACACTGAAGCTTTCTTT,CASSLTLPNTEAFF
NA,TRBV4-3,NA,TRBJ1-1,15,TGCGCCAGCAGCCAAGCCTTGGGGAGCCACACTGAAGCTTTCTTT,CASSQALGSHTEAFF
NA,TRBV20-1,many,TRBJ2-1,10,TGCAGTGCTAGACGTTTGGAGCAGTTCTTC,CSARRLEQFF
TRBD1,TRBV6-2/TRBV6-3,few,TRBJ2-1,15,TGTGCCAGCAGAGTGGGACAGGGCCCGAACAATGAGCAGTTCTTC,CASRVGQGPNNEQFF
NA,TRBV12-3/TRBV12-4,many,TRBJ1-1,14,TGTGCCAGCAGTTTCGGGGGCCTGAACACTGAAGCTTTCTTT,CASSFGGLNTEAFF
TRBD2,TRBV30,NA,TRBJ2-1,15,TGTGCCTGGAGTGGTATAGGCGGGAGTGGGAATGAGCAGTTCTTC,CAWSGIGGSGNEQFF
NA,TRBV29-1,NA,TRBJ2-1,13,TGCAGCGTTCTAGTGGTCGGGGACGGAGAGCAGTTCTTC,CSVLVVGDGEQFF
TRBD2,TRBV12-3/TRBV12-4,NA,TRBJ2-3,15,TGTGCCAGCACCCCGACTAGCGGGGGGCAGGGTACGCAGTATTTT,CASTPTSGGQGTQYF
TRBD1,TRBV5-1,NA,TRBJ2-7,17,TGCGCCAGCAGCTTGGAAAACCCCGGGACAGTGTCCTACGAGCAGTACTTC,CASSLENPGTVSYEQYF
NA,TRBV12-3/TRBV12-4,NA,TRBJ2-3,14,TGTGCCAGCAGTTTAGCGGGAACGGCAGATACGCAGTATTTT,CASSLAGTADTQYF
TRBD2,TRBV5-6,few,TRBJ2-7,14,TGTGCCAGCAGCTGGGGGACTAACTCCTACGAGCAGTACTTC,CASSWGTNSYEQYF
NA,TRBV7-2,few,TRBJ2-1,13,TGTGCCAGCAGCTTAGCAGGGGCTCATGAGCAGTTCTTC,CASSLAGAHEQFF
TRBD2,TRBV20-1,NA,TRBJ2-1,14,TGCAGTGCTACACAACTAGCGGGGGGCGATGAGCAGTTCTTC,CSATQLAGGDEQFF
NA,TRBV12-3/TRBV12-4,few,TRBJ1-6,14,TGTGCCAGCAGTCCTGGCCTCTATAATTCACCCCTCCACTTT,CASSPGLYNSPLHF
TRBD2,TRBV5-6,NA,TRBJ2-3,18,TGTGCCAGCAGCTTGCCCGGGACTAGCGGGAGTAGGCCAGATACGCAGTATTTT,CASSLPGTSGSRPDTQYF